The 14 T cell receptor beta chains below come from one sample, sequenced in a study of shared clonotypes between healthy human individuals. Assay used: immunoSEQ multiplex PCR; TCRdb lists only in-frame clones, some missing. The sample yields around 1.9 million clones, approximately 94% seen once. Naivety among CD8 cells was defined by CD45RO negativity and positive CCR7 selection, thereby excluding terminally differentiated effector memory CD45RA+ cells. The sequenced sample was naive CD8+ T cells from PBMCs. All receptors come from a man younger than 35 in good health. Some clones in this sample may be carry-over from other donors' samples.

V gene TRBV6-5 combines with J gene TRBJ1-1, with TRBD1 matching over 7 bases. Germline loops: CDR1 MNHEY, CDR2 SVGAGI. The CDR3 runs 14 residues. The trim removed 4 bases at V and 4 bases at J, leaving 6 bases unmatched. In nucleotides, the CDR3 is TGTGCCAGCAGTTCCAGGGGGTTCGGCACTGAAGCTTTCTTT. This sequence encodes CASSSRGFGTEAFF.

V usage is TRBV7-2 and J usage is TRBJ2-1; 8 bases map to TRBD1. Trimming removed 5 bases from V and 3 bases from J; junction bases left unmatched: 9. The CDR3 is made up of 16 amino acids. The germline V gene has CDR1 SGHTA and CDR2 FQGNSA. The CDR3 nucleotides read TGTGCCAGCAGCCCAGCCCGGACAGGGTACTACAATGAGCAGTTCTTC. It codes for CASSPARTGYYNEQFF. The entire variable domain, with the rest obtained from reference TRBV7-2 and TRBJ2-1, is as follows: GAGVSQSPSNKVTEKGKDVELRCDPISGHTALYWYRQSLGQGLEFLIYFQGNSAPDKSGLPSDRFSAERTGGSVSTLTIQRTQQEDSAVYLCASSPARTGYYNEQFFGPGTRLTVL.

This chain connects TRBV5-4 to TRBJ1-1; no clear D. The V end was cut by 0 bases, the J end by 0 bases, with 6 bases between. The germline CDR1 and CDR2 sequences are SGHNT and YYREEE (reference sequence). This CDR3 region has 14 residues. CDR3 amino acids: CASSLGYLNTEAFF. The CDR3 DNA follows: TGTGCCAGCAGCTTGGGGTATCTGAACACTGAAGCTTTCTTT.

The CDR3 nucleotides read TGTGCCAGCAGTGAAGAGGTGGTGAGAGCTAACTATGGCTACACCTTC. Translation: CASSEEVVRANYGYTF. This sequence joins TRBV6-1 and TRBJ1-2; D remains unclear. The CDR3 covers 16 residues. V lost 1 base to trimming and J lost 0 bases, with 12 bases between them. The V gene's germline CDR1 is MNHNS and CDR2 SASEGT.

This clone was picked up one time. The chain links TRBV28 to TRBJ2-1; TRBD1 matches at 7 bases. Germline-derived CDR1 and CDR2 are MDHEN and SYDVKM. CDR3 length: 13 amino acids. V lost 5 bases, J lost 9 bases, and 7 bases stayed unmatched. The CDR3 here is CASSPTGYGEQFF. CDR3 DNA: TGTGCCAGCAGTCCGACAGGGTACGGTGAGCAGTTCTTC.

A few counts support this clone. V and J are TRBV5-1 and TRBJ1-1; the match to TRBD1 covers 7 bases. The CDR3 extends over 15 amino acids. J gave up 1 base and V 4 bases, and 7 bases lay outside the gene matches. Germline V CDR1 and CDR2: SGHRS, YFSETQ. The CDR3 DNA sequence: TGCGCCAGCAGCGGGGGACAGCACCCGAACACTGAAGCTTTCTTT. This gives the protein CASSGGQHPNTEAFF.

This chain uses TRBV7-8 with TRBJ1-2; D is possibly TRBD1 (6 bases). Per the germline V gene, CDR1 is SGHVS and CDR2 is FQNEAQ. There are 16 residues in the CDR3. V lost 5 bases and J 1 base, leaving 17 bases between the germline ends. The chain's CDR3 is CASSGTRTAINYGYTF. The CDR3 region has the DNA TGTGCCAGCAGCGGAACTCGGACAGCTATTAACTATGGCTACACCTTC.

The chain combines TRBV7-9 with TRBJ2-2; D may be TRBD1 (6 bases). CDR1 is SEHNR, CDR2 FQNEAQ, per germline (reference sequence). This CDR3 region has 19 residues. With 0 bases removed from V and 6 bases from J, the gap between germline ends came to 23 bases. CDR3 protein: CASSLAIRVLGTTAGELFF. CDR3 coding DNA: TGTGCCAGCAGCTTAGCGATCCGTGTTCTAGGGACAACTGCCGGGGAGCTGTTTTTT.

The chain links TRBV18 to TRBJ2-1; 7 bases map to TRBD1. The CDR3 contains 15 residues. Germline-derived CDR1 and CDR2 are KGHSH and LQKENI. V lost 8 bases, J lost 8 bases, and 15 bases stayed unmatched. CDR3 in DNA: TGTGCCAGCACTCCCGGACAGGACATCGTAGATGAGCAGTTCTTC. Protein sequence: CASTPGQDIVDEQFF.

The chain employs TRBV9 and TRBJ1-2, with a weak D call TRBD1 (5 bases). CDR3 length: 13 amino acids. From germline, CDR1 is SGDLS and CDR2 YYNGEE. With 3 bases removed from V and 5 bases from J, the gap between germline ends came to 11 bases. The CDR3 coding sequence is TGTGCCAGCAGCGCGGGGGGTTGGTATGGCTACACCTTC. Protein product: CASSAGGWYGYTF. Based on the CDR3 plus reference TRBV9 and TRBJ1-2, the full variable domain is DSGVTQTPKHLITATGQRVTLRCSPRSGDLSVYWYQQSLDQGLQFLIQYYNGEERAKGNILERFSAQQFPDLHSELNLSSLELGDSALYFCASSAGGWYGYTFGSGTRLTVV.

This clone has just one count. The CDR3 here is CASTITHRTGELFF. CDR3 sequence (DNA): TGTGCCAGTACAATCACACATAGGACCGGGGAGCTGTTTTTT. This chain connects TRBV6-5 to TRBJ2-2; D not resolved. The V gene lost 9 bases and the J gene lost 5 bases, with 16 bases spanning the gap. The CDR3 is made up of 14 amino acids. CDR1 is MNHEY, CDR2 SVGAGI, per germline.

V gene TRBV27 combines with J gene TRBJ2-3; 7 bases fit TRBD2. The CDR3 covers 15 residues. Germline V gene lookup returns CDR1 MNHEY and CDR2 SMNVEV (reference sequence). Trimming cost V 8 bases and J 4 bases; bases outside gene matches: 12. The CDR3 loop is CASGTLAREPDTQYF. CDR3 in DNA: TGTGCCAGCGGCACACTAGCGAGGGAACCAGATACGCAGTATTTT.

This CDR3 reads CASSLGSGRVYNEQFF. The CDR3 region has the DNA TGCGCCAGCAGCTTGGGTAGCGGGAGAGTTTACAATGAGCAGTTCTTC. The rearrangement joins TRBV5-1 to TRBJ2-1; 9 bases match TRBD2. Per germline, CDR1 SGHRS and CDR2 YFSETQ. The CDR3 has 16 amino acids. The ends lost 0 bases at V and 4 bases at J; junction bases unmatched: 5.

The rearrangement uses TRBV9 and TRBJ2-3, with TRBD1 matching over 7 bases. The CDR3 has 15 amino acids. From germline, CDR1 is SGDLS and CDR2 YYNGEE. Trimming took 0 bases from V and 4 from J; bases not matched to a gene: 5. The DNA for the CDR3 is TGTGCCAGCAGCGTAGGACAGGGATGGGCAGATACGCAGTATTTT. Its protein product is CASSVGQGWADTQYF.